This T cell receptor beta chain was profiled in a study of PD-L1 blockade in urothelial cancer. Study context: Peripheral blood specimens exhibited a median yield of around 130,000 T cells. Study results and caveats: Tumor-linked clones in blood grew more by 3 weeks in durable-benefit patients. Pretreatment TCR clonality in blood, when below the median, was predictive of better survival.

The protocol was immunoSEQ multiplex PCR, while the TCRdb copy is restricted to in-frame clones and leaves out a portion. The sample includes 38,000 or so clones, 65% to 85% of them seen just once. Patient disease was locally advanced or metastatic urothelial carcinoma. On this clone itself: As yet, its antigen is unknown.

The source material was PBMCs, sampled around atezolizumab (anti-PD-L1) treatment. The clonotype comes from a man in his 60s with urothelial cancer.

For the CDR3, the DNA is TGTGCCAGCAGTGGTTCCGGGAGTCAACTCAATGAGCAGTTCTTC. Translation: CASSGSGSQLNEQFF. This chain joins TRBV28 and TRBJ2-1; a possible D gene is TRBD2 (6 bases). Germline CDR1 and CDR2: MDHEN and SYDVKM. V gave up 5 bases and J gave up 6 bases, with 17 bases separating them. This CDR3 contains 15 residues.